This T cell receptor beta chain came from a study of T and B cells in COVID-19 patients. Study-wide findings and caveats: CD4+, regulatory T cell, CD8+ and sorted SARS-CoV-2-responsive or tetramer+ T cells were not yet sequenced. Active COVID-19 showed highly clonal TRB repertoires; recovery showed diversity and richness above healthy donors.

About this clonotype: Its antigen is unidentified.

TRB was amplified from roughly 250-500 ng of blood genomic DNA. Multiplex PCR with BIOMED2 TRB-A/B primer pools amplified TRB rearrangements. TCRdb called the multiplex PCR reads again in MiXCR, with one record for every CDR3 protein. This table has about 8,200 distinct CDR3 sequences, 35% to 45% appearing once. The J segment lost 2 bases and the V segment lost 3 bases, leaving 10 bases of the junction unmatched. CDR3 size: 17 residues. Germline V gene data show CDR1 as SGHDT and CDR2 as YYEEEE. This clonotype was sampled from a human donor who had recovered from COVID-19. The chain carries TRBV5-6 and TRBJ2-1; 8 bases are shared with TRBD1. The material sequenced was blood. CDR3 in DNA: TGTGCCAGCAGCTACCGACAGGGGACTGTCGCCTACAATGAGCAGTTCTTC. Amino acids: CASSYRQGTVAYNEQFF.